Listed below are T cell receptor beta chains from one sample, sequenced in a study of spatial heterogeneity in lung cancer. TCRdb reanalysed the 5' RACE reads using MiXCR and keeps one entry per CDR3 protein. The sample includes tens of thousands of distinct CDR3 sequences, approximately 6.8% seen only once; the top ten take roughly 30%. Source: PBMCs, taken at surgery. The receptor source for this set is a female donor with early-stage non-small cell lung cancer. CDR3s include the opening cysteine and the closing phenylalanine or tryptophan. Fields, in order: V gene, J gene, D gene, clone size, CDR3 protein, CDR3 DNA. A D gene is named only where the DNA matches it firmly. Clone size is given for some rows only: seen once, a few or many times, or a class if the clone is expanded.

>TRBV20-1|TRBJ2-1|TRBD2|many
CSARDPWTSGGGEQFF
TGCAGTGCTAGAGATCCCTGGACTAGCGGGGGGGGTGAGCAGTTCTTC
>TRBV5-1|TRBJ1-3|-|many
CASSLLGTGNTIYF
TGCGCCAGCAGCTTGTTGGGAACTGGAAACACCATATATTTT
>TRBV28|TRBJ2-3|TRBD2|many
CASRASGSADTQYF
TGTGCCAGCAGGGCTAGCGGGAGCGCAGATACGCAGTATTTT
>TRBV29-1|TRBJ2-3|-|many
CSVGQSSTDTQYF
TGCAGCGTAGGACAGTCTAGCACAGATACGCAGTATTTT
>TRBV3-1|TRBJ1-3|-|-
CASSQGRQGWDTIYF
TGTGCCAGCAGCCAAGGGCGGCAGGGTTGGGACACCATATATTTT
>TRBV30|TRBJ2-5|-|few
CAWSTAGYDGTQYF
TGTGCCTGGAGTACTGCAGGGTATGACGGGACCCAGTACTTC
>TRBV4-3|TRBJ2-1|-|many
CASSQVVPTNEQFF
TGCGCCAGCAGCCAAGTTGTACCGACCAATGAGCAGTTCTTC
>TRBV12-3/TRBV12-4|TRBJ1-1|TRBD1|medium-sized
CASSLGTEEATEAFF
TGTGCCAGCAGTCTCGGGACAGAAGAGGCCACTGAAGCTTTCTTT
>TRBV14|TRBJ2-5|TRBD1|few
CASSQGAQETQYF
TGTGCCAGCAGTCAGGGGGCCCAAGAGACCCAGTACTTC
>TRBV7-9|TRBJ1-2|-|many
CASSLGGYGYTF
TGTGCCAGCAGCTTAGGGGGCTATGGCTACACCTTC
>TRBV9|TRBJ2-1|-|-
CASSVASPRDNDEQFF
TGTGCCAGCAGCGTAGCTAGTCCTAGGGACAATGATGAGCAGTTCTTC
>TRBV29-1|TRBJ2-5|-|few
CSVTGLPETQYF
TGCAGCGTGACGGGACTGCCAGAGACCCAGTACTTC
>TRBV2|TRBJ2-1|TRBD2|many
CASRSGGAYNEQFF
TGTGCCAGCAGAAGCGGGGGGGCCTACAATGAGCAGTTCTTC
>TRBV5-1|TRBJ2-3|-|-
CASSLAVGADTQYF
TGCGCCAGCAGCTTGGCGGTGGGGGCAGATACGCAGTATTTT
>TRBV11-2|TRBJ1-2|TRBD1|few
CASSPLTGGFYGYTF
TGTGCCAGCAGCCCCCTGACAGGGGGCTTCTATGGCTACACCTTC
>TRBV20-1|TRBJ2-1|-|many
CSARDPAHNEQFF
TGCAGTGCTAGAGATCCAGCGCACAATGAGCAGTTCTTC
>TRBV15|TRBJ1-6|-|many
CATKTASYNSPLHF
TGTGCCACCAAGACGGCCTCCTATAATTCACCCCTCCACTTT
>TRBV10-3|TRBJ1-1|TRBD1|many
CAISADRETLMNTEAFF
TGTGCCATCAGCGCCGACAGGGAGACTCTTATGAACACTGAAGCTTTCTTT
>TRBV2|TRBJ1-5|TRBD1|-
CASSAGTGGQPQHF
TGTGCCAGCAGTGCGGGGACAGGGGGACAGCCCCAGCATTTT
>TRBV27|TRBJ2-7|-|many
CASSLQGSYEQYF
TGTGCCAGCAGTCTACAGGGCTCCTACGAGCAGTACTTC
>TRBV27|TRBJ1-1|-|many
CASSRLQGNTEAFF
TGTGCCAGCAGTCGGTTACAGGGGAACACTGAAGCTTTCTTT
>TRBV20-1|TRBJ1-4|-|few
CSADSVAHGEKLFF
TGCAGTGCCGACTCAGTGGCGCACGGGGAAAAACTGTTTTTT
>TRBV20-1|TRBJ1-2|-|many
CSAPAGAGEAYGYTF
TGCAGTGCTCCTGCCGGGGCAGGGGAAGCCTATGGCTACACCTTC
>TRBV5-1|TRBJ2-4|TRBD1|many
CASSLTDRVQNIQYF
TGCGCCAGCAGCCTCACTGACAGGGTCCAAAACATTCAGTACTTC
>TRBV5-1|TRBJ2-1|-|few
CASSLVGVQWNEQFF
TGCGCCAGCAGCTTGGTTGGCGTCCAGTGGAATGAGCAGTTCTTC
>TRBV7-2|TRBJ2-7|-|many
CASSLASHGTYEQYF
TGTGCCAGCAGCTTAGCGTCCCACGGGACCTACGAGCAGTACTTC
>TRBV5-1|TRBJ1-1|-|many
CASSLQGADTEAFF
TGCGCCAGCAGCTTACAAGGTGCGGACACTGAAGCTTTCTTT
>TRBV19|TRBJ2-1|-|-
CASSDYRADEQFF
TGTGCCAGTAGTGACTACAGGGCCGATGAGCAGTTCTTC
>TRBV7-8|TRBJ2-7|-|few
CASSLGLAYEQYF
TGTGCCAGCAGCTTAGGACTAGCCTACGAGCAGTACTTC
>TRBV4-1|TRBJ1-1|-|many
CASSHFRQGAAEAFF
TGCGCCAGCAGCCATTTTAGGCAGGGAGCAGCTGAAGCTTTCTTT
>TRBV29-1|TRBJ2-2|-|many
CSVEFGGELFF
TGCAGCGTCGAGTTCGGGGGGGAGCTGTTTTTT
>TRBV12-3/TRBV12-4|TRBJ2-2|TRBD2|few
CASSSPGLAMSTGELFF
TGTGCCAGCAGTTCCCCGGGACTAGCTATGAGCACCGGGGAGCTGTTTTTT
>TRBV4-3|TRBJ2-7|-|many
CASSQGLRSEQYF
TGCGCCAGCAGCCAAGGACTCCGAAGCGAGCAGTACTTC
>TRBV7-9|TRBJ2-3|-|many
CASSLAGHAADTQYF
TGTGCCAGCAGCTTGGCGGGCCATGCCGCAGATACGCAGTATTTT
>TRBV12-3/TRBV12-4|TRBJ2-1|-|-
CASSPTRRTVRKEQFF
TGTGCCAGCAGCCCCACCCGAAGGACAGTTCGGAAGGAGCAGTTCTTC
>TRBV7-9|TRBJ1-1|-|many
CASSIGAENTEAFF
TGTGCCAGCAGCATAGGGGCAGAGAACACTGAAGCTTTCTTT
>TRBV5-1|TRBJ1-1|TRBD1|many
CASDPNRGRGRPDTEAFF
TGCGCCAGCGACCCGAATAGAGGGAGGGGGCGCCCGGACACTGAAGCTTTCTTT
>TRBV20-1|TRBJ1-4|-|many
CSALRLENEKLFF
TGCAGTGCTTTAAGGTTGGAGAATGAAAAACTGTTTTTT
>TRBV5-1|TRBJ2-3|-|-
CASSPSPLGLDTQYF
TGCGCCAGCAGCCCCTCCCCTCTAGGGTTGGATACGCAGTATTTT
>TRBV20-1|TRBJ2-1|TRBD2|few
CSVGLAGGLKYNEQFF
TGCAGTGTAGGACTAGCGGGAGGGCTTAAGTACAATGAGCAGTTCTTC
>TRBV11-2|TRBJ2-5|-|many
CASRTGETQYF
TGTGCCAGCAGGACGGGGGAGACCCAGTACTTC
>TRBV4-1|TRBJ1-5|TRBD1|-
CASSPSTGQGGQPQHF
TGCGCCAGCAGCCCCTCTACCGGGCAGGGGGGCCAGCCCCAGCATTTT
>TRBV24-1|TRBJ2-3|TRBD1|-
CATSDNRGGPDTQYF
TGTGCCACCAGTGATAACAGAGGGGGCCCAGATACGCAGTATTTT
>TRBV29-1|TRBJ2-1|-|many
CSVGESFYSYNEQFF
TGCAGCGTTGGTGAGTCATTTTACTCCTACAATGAGCAGTTCTTC
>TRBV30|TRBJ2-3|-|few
CAWGWGVGTDTQYF
TGTGCCTGGGGGTGGGGTGTGGGCACAGATACGCAGTATTTT
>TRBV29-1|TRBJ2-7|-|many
CSVEGPGSYEQYF
TGCAGCGTTGAAGGGCCAGGGTCCTACGAGCAGTACTTC
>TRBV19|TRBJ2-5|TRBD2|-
CASSGGGANQETQYF
TGTGCCAGTAGTGGCGGGGGAGCGAACCAAGAGACCCAGTACTTC
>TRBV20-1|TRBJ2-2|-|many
CSARDVRGPNTGELFF
TGCAGTGCTAGAGATGTGCGGGGGCCCAACACCGGGGAGCTGTTTTTT
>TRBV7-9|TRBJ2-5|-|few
CASTLVTGQETQYF
TGTGCCAGCACCTTGGTGACAGGCCAAGAGACCCAGTACTTC
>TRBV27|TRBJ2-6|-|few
CASSLGFSGGQDVLTF
TGTGCCAGCAGTTTAGGGTTCTCTGGGGGGCAGGACGTCCTGACTTTC
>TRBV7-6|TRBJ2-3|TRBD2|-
CASSLVAGITDTQYF
TGTGCCAGCAGCTTAGTAGCGGGGATCACAGATACGCAGTATTTT
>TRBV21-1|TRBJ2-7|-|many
CASSKGRLRAPKTYEQYF
TGTGCCAGCAGCAAAGGGCGGTTGAGGGCGCCCAAGACCTACGAGCAGTACTTC
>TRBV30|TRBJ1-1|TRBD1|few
CAWSVTGFEAFF
TGTGCCTGGAGTGTGACAGGGTTTGAAGCTTTCTTT
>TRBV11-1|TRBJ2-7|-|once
CASSLVRGRGYEQYF
TGTGCCAGCAGCTTAGTACGTGGCAGGGGCTACGAGCAGTACTTC
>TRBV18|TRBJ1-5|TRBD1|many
CASSPGQGAQPQHF
TGTGCCAGCTCACCAGGACAGGGGGCCCAGCCCCAGCATTTT